What follows are 10 T cell receptor beta chains derived from one specimen sequenced in a study of T cell responses to AZD1222 COVID-19 vaccine. TCRdb keeps only in-frame clones here, not all; method: immunoSEQ multiplex PCR. The repertoire holds approximately 96,000 clones, with 75% to 95% as singletons. Sequences were derived from peripheral blood, sampled 28 days after the second AZD1222 dose. These receptors originate from an adult who received the AZD1222 COVID-19 vaccine.

The rearrangement uses TRBV9 and TRBJ2-3; a possible D gene is TRBD2 (5 bases). CDR1 is SGDLS, CDR2 YYNGEE, per germline. This CDR3 has 13 amino acids. Deletions cut 3 bases from V and 5 bases from J, with 10 bases between. The CDR3 region is CASSGRAEDTQYF. For the CDR3, the DNA is TGTGCCAGCAGCGGACGAGCGGAAGATACGCAGTATTTT.

V is TRBV10-3 and J is TRBJ1-3; no definite D call. CDR3 size: 17 residues. V was trimmed by 0 bases and J by 1 base, leaving 13 bases between them. Looked up from germline, CDR1 is ENHRY and CDR2 is SYGVKD. As DNA, the CDR3 is TGTGCCATCAGTGAGTCAACCAGGAGGGCTTCTGGAAACACCATATATTTT. This encodes CAISESTRRASGNTIYF.

Here the CDR3 reads CASSPMGARGYTF. DNA for the CDR3: TGTGCCAGCAGCCCTATGGGGGCTAGGGGCTACACCTTC. V is TRBV27 and J is TRBJ1-2; TRBD1 is a possible D gene (6 bases). CDR1 is MNHEY, CDR2 SMNVEV, per germline (reference sequence). The V gene lost 6 bases and the J gene lost 8 bases, with 16 bases spanning the gap. The CDR3 is 13 residues long.

This chain connects TRBV5-5 to TRBJ2-7; possible D gene TRBD1, 6 bases. V gave up 5 bases and J gave up 3 bases, with 12 bases separating them. Germline CDR1 and CDR2: SGHKS and YYEKEE (reference sequence). CDR3 length: 13 residues. The CDR3 sequence is CASRSGAGYEQYF. The CDR3 region has the DNA TGTGCCAGCAGATCAGGGGCCGGCTACGAGCAGTACTTC.

The rearrangement joins TRBV5-1 to TRBJ1-1, with D perhaps matching TRBD1 (5 bases). Germline CDR1 reads SGHRS; CDR2 reads YFSETQ. V gave up 4 bases and J gave up 4 bases, with 11 bases separating them. The CDR3 is made up of 13 amino acids. The CDR3 DNA is TGCGCCAGCAGCCACGGGGCGGGCACTGAAGCTTTCTTT. Residues: CASSHGAGTEAFF.

Here the CDR3 reads CASSPGTSVRAGELFF. Written as DNA, the CDR3 is TGTGCCAGCAGCCCCGGGACTAGCGTTCGGGCCGGGGAGCTGTTTTTT. This chain connects TRBV6-6 to TRBJ2-2, with 10 nucleotides matching TRBD2. CDR3 length: 16 amino acids. The trim removed 6 bases at V and 6 bases at J, leaving 10 bases unmatched. Germline V CDR1 and CDR2: MNHNY, SVGAGI (reference sequence).

The chain carries TRBV20-1 and TRBJ1-1; D possibly corresponds to TRBD1 (5 bases). Trimming cost V 6 bases and J 5 bases, with 10 bases left between them. The CDR3 totals 11 residues. Per germline, CDR1 DFQATT and CDR2 SNEGSKA (reference sequence). CDR3 amino acids: CSAYRQTEAFF. As DNA, the CDR3 is TGCAGTGCCTATAGACAGACTGAAGCTTTCTTT.

This rearrangement joins TRBV19 to TRBJ1-2; D perhaps matches TRBD1 (5 bases). V was clipped by 7 bases and J by 2 bases, with 14 bases between them. The CDR3 loop spans 14 amino acids. Germline CDR1 and CDR2: LNHDA and SQIVND (reference sequence). CDR3 sequence reads: CASTRGPRNYGYTF. CDR3 bases: TGTGCCAGTACTCGGGGACCCCGGAACTATGGCTACACCTTC.

The V call is TRBV18, the J call TRBJ1-1; D might be TRBD1 (5 bases). The CDR3 extends over 14 amino acids. The germline gives CDR1 KGHSH, CDR2 LQKENI. V dropped 2 bases and J dropped 0 bases, with 7 bases sitting between them. CDR3 sequence: CASSPEGLNTEAFF. CDR3 bases: TGTGCCAGCTCACCAGAGGGGTTGAACACTGAAGCTTTCTTT.

The genes are TRBV7-8 and TRBJ1-3; D is unresolved. This CDR3 contains 16 residues. Germline values: CDR1 SGHVS, CDR2 FQNEAQ. The V end lost 1 base, the J end lost 0 bases, and 10 bases lay between the germline ends. CDR3: CASSLGATSSGNTIYF. The DNA for the CDR3 is TGTGCCAGCAGCTTAGGGGCCACAAGCTCTGGAAACACCATATATTTT.